This entry concerns a single T cell receptor beta chain. No antigen is known for it. Base qualities are not recorded, but no much larger clone differs from it by a single base. This sample is drawn from a study of the immune and genomic landscape of osteosarcoma (dated by TCRdb to 2019 to 2021). With respect to the entire study: The overall cohort comprised roughly 50 pediatric and adult patients with high-grade osteosarcoma, with a median age at diagnosis of 25 to 35 years (range about 5-81). The osteosarcoma immunogenomic landscape was characterized by integrating TCR sequencing results with transcriptome, protein array and immunostaining data. In the overall cohort, approximately 60% of patients were male, and localized disease at diagnosis was presented by about 73% of patients. Osteosarcoma specimens were profiled with whole genome, RNA and T-cell receptor sequencing plus immunohistochemistry and reverse phase protein arrays so that immunogenic potential could be defined. The study aimed to explain the limited clinical activity of immune checkpoint inhibitors in osteosarcoma. Each of a few patients provided a couple of samples from the same tumor site. Poor-risk disease was overrepresented in the cohort, as 73% of patients had an unfavorable pathologic response to standard therapy and more than 65% had died.

V is reduced by 6 bases and J by 6 bases, leaving a spacing of 15 bases between them. The CDR3 runs 14 amino acids, cysteine and phenylalanine included. Solely the CDR3 DNA is kept, with 42 bases framed from the first base. CDR1 and CDR2 were assigned from the germline V gene (reference sequence) as MNHNY and SVGAGI. TCR beta chain CDR3 regions were immunosequenced with the ImmunoSEQ Assay (Adaptive Biotechnologies). On the study's bioinformatics: The ImmunoSEQ Analyzer platform was used to export TCRB rearrangements, read counts, read proportions and gene usage. T-cell clonality was calculated on productive rearrangements as 1 minus Pielou's evenness. Clonal space homeostasis binned clonotypes as rare, small, medium, large or hyperexpanded (0.01 to 1 of the repertoire). TCR productive clonality was compared across immune clusters C1, C2 and C3 using the Wilcoxon rank sum test. Entries here come from immuneACCESS through TCRdb and include only in-frame sequences with V and J called. Some clones fail to appear in such tables; in the studies checked, an unresolved V gene covers under half of the shortfall, and the cause of the remainder is unknown. V, J and clone size were drawn from that table, and D and trimming were deduced from the DNA. Present in this sample are about 5,900 clones, about two thirds of which were seen just once. The biggest ten clones account for approximately 15% of the sample.

What the authors observed across the whole study: Five cases had a single hyperexpanded clone dominating the repertoire, and all had fewer than 100 T-cell clonotypes. Productive TCR clonality was low overall, averaging around 0.1 with a maximum of about 0.3, suggesting limited T-cell clonal expansion. Rather than matched normal tissue, external data from normal skin and healthy peripheral blood provided the clonality benchmarks. TCR productive clonality was greater in the immune-hot C3 cluster than in the cold C1 cluster, although TCR productive clonality remained low overall. Matched blood was collected from only two patients, alongside the frozen tumor specimens. No statistical method determined sample size because osteosarcoma is rare and all possible samples were collected.

The specimens were post-treatment primary, local recurrence and metastasis tumors obtained from patients with a poor prognosis. This clonotype was obtained from a human donor with osteosarcoma. The chain employs TRBV6-6 and TRBJ2-1; possibly the D gene is TRBD1, per 6 matching bases. The sequenced sample consisted of osteosarcoma tumor tissue from the lung. The DNA sequence follows: TGTGCCAGCAGCCCCAGCGACAGGTCCAATGAGCAGTTCTTC. This codes for CASSPSDRSNEQFF.